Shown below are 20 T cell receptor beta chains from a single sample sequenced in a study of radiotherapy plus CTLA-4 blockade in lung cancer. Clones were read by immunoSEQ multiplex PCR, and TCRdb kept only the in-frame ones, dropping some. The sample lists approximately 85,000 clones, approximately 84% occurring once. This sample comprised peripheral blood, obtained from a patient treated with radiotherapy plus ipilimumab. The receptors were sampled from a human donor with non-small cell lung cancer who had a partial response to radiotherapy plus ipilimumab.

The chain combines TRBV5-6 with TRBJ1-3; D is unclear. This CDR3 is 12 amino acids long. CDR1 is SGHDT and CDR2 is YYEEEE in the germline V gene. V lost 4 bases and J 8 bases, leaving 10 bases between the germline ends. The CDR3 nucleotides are TGTGCCAGCAGCCGAGGGATGGACACCATATATTTT. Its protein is CASSRGMDTIYF. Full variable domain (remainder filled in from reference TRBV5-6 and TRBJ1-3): DAGVTQSPTHLIKTRGQQVTLRCSPKSGHDTVSWYQQALGQGPQFIFQYYEEEERQRGNFPDRFSGHQFPNYSSELNVNALLLGDSALYLCASSRGMDTIYFGEGSWLTVV.

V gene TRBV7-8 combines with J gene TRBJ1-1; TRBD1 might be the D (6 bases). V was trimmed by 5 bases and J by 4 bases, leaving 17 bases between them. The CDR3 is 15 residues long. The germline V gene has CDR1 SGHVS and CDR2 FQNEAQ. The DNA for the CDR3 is TGTGCCAGCAGCCAAAACCCAAACAGGGTCACTGAAGCTTTCTTT. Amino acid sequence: CASSQNPNRVTEAFF.

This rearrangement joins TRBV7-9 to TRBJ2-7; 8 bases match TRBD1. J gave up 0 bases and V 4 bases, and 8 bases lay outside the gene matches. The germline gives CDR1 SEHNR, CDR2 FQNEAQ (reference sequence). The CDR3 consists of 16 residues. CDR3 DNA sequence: TGTGCCAGCAGCTCAATGTCCGGGACAGGCTCCTACGAGCAGTACTTC. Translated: CASSSMSGTGSYEQYF.

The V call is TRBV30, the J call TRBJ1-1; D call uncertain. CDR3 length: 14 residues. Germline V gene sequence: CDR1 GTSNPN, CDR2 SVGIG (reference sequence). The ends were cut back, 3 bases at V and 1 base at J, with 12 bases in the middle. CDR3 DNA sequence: TGTGCCTGGAGACATACCGCACGGAACACTGAAGCTTTCTTT. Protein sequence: CAWRHTARNTEAFF.

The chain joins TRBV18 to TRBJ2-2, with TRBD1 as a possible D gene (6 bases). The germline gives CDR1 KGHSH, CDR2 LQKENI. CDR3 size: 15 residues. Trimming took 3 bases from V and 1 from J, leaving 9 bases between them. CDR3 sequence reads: CASSPSRGNTGELFF. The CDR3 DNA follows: TGTGCCAGCTCACCCAGCAGGGGGAACACCGGGGAGCTGTTTTTT.

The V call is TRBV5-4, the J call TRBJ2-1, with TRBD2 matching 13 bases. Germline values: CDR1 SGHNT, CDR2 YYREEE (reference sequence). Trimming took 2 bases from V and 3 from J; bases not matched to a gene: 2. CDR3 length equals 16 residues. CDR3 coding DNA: TGTGCCAGCAGCTTACGGACTAGCGGGAGCTACAATGAGCAGTTCTTC. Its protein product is CASSLRTSGSYNEQFF.

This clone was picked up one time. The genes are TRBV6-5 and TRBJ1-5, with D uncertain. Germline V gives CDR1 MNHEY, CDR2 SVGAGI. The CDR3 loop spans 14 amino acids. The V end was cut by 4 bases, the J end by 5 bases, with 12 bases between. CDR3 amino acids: CASSFRRGHQPQHF. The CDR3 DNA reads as TGTGCCAGCAGTTTCCGGCGGGGTCATCAGCCCCAGCATTTT.

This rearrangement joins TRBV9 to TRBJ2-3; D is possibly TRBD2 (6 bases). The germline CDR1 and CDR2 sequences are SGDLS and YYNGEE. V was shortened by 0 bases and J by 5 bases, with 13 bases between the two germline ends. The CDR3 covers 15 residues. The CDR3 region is CASSVGRAGGDTQYF. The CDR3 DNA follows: TGTGCCAGCAGCGTAGGGAGGGCCGGGGGAGATACGCAGTATTTT.

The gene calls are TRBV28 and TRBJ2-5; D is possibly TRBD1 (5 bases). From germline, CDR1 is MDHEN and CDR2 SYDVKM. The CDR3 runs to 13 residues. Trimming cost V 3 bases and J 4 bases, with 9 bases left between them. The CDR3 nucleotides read TGTGCCAGCAGTTTGACAGTAATAGAGACCCAGTACTTC. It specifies CASSLTVIETQYF.

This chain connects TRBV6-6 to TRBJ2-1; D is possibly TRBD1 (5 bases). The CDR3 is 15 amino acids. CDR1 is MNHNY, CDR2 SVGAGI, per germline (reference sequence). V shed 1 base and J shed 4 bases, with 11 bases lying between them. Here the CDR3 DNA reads TGTGCCAGCAGTTACTTTCCTAAGGGGTACAATGAGCAGTTCTTC. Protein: CASSYFPKGYNEQFF.

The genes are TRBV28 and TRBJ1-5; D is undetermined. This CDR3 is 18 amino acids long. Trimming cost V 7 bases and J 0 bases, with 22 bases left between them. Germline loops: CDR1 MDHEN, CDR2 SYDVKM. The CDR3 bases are TGTGCCAGCACCGGAGGGAGCACTCCAAGCTATAGCAATCAGCCCCAGCATTTT. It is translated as CASTGGSTPSYSNQPQHF.

CDR3: CASSSWTGTGGGELFF. In DNA form, the CDR3 reads TGTGCCAGCAGTTCATGGACAGGGACCGGAGGCGGGGAGCTGTTTTTT. The chain links TRBV27 to TRBJ2-2, with 8 nucleotides matching TRBD1. Germline V gene lookup returns CDR1 MNHEY and CDR2 SMNVEV (reference sequence). This CDR3 region has 16 residues. After removal of 4 bases from V and 7 bases from J, the junction contained 11 bases not matched to a gene.

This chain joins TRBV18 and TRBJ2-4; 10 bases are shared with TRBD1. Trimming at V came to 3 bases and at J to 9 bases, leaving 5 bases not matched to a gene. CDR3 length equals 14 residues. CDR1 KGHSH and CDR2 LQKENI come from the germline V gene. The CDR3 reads CASSPGTGEGIQYF. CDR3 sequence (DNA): TGTGCCAGCTCACCCGGGACAGGGGAGGGCATTCAGTACTTC.

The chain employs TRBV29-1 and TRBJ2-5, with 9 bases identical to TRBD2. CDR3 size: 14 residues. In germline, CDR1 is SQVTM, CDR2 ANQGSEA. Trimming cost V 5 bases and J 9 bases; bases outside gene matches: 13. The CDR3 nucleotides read TGCAGCGTTTATAGCGGGAGCAGCCCGGTGGCCCAGTACTTC. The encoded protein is CSVYSGSSPVAQYF.

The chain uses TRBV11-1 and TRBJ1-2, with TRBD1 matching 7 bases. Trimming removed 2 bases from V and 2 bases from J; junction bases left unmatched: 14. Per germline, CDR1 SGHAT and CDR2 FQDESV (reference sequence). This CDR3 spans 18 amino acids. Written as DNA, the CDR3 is TGTGCCAGCAGCTTAATTCCGGACAGGAGCATACTAAACTATGGCTACACCTTC. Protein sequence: CASSLIPDRSILNYGYTF.

CDR3 residues: CASSLSTSWGAGTEAFF. The CDR3 DNA reads TGTGCCAGCAGTTTATCGACCAGTTGGGGTGCGGGCACTGAAGCTTTCTTT. V is TRBV27 and J is TRBJ1-1, with D unclear. CDR1 and CDR2 from the germline V gene are MNHEY and SMNVEV (reference sequence). The CDR3 totals 17 residues. Deletions cut 0 bases from V and 4 bases from J, with 18 bases between.

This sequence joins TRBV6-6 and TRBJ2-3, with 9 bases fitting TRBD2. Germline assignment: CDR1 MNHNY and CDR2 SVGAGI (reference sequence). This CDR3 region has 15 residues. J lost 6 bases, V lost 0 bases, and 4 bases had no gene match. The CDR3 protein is CASSYSPGTSDTQYF. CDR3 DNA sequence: TGTGCCAGCAGTTACTCCCCCGGGACTAGCGATACGCAGTATTTT.

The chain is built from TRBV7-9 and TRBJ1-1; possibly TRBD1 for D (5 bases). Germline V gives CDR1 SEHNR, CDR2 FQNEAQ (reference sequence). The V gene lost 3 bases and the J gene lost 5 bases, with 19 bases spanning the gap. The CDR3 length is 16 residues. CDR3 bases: TGTGCCAGCAGCTTGGGGGTGGGGGGAGAGGGGACTGAAGCTTTCTTT. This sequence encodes CASSLGVGGEGTEAFF.

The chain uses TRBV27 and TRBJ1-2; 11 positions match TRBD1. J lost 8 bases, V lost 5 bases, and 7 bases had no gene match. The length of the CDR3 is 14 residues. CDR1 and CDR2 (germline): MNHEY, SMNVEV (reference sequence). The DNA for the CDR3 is TGTGCCAGCAGTGCCGGGACAGGGGGGGTCGGCTACACCTTC. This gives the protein CASSAGTGGVGYTF.

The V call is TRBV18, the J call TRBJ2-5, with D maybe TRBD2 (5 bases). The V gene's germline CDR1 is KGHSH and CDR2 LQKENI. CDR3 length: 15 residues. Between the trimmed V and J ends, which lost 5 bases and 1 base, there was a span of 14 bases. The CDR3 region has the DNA TGTGCCAGCTCATTACAGTCCGGGATCCAAGAGACCCAGTACTTC. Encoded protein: CASSLQSGIQETQYF. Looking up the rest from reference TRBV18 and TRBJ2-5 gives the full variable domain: NAGVMQNPRHLVRRRGQEARLRCSPMKGHSHVYWYRQLPEEGLKFMVYLQKENIIDESGMPKERFSAEFPKEGPSILRIQQVVRGDSAAYFCASSLQSGIQETQYFGPGTRLLVL.